These T cell receptor beta chains were read from a single sample in a study of cytomegalovirus exposure and HLA in healthy donors. The data were produced by immunoSEQ multiplex PCR, yet TCRdb's version contains in-frame clones alone and is incomplete. The record lists roughly 120,000 clones, of which the ten most abundant hold around 3.6%. The sample was PBMCs. Source of these receptors: a man between 18 and 29 years old in good health and CMV-seronegative. Each CDR3 is given with its conserved first and last residue. D genes are given only for firm matches.

j_call d_call v_call cdr3_aa cdr3_nt
TRBJ1-3 NA TRBV5-1 CASSLGGTTPSGNTIYF TGCGCCAGCAGCTTGGGTGGGACAACGCCCTCTGGAAACACCATATATTTT
TRBJ1-2 NA TRBV16 CASSQSRGYYGYTF TGTGCCAGCAGCCAATCTAGAGGTTACTATGGCTACACCTTC
TRBJ2-5 TRBD2 TRBV27 CASSLLAGEQETQYF TGTGCCAGCAGTCTTCTAGCGGGGGAACAAGAGACCCAGTACTTC
TRBJ1-2 NA TRBV6-1 CASSENWGGANSYGYTF TGTGCCAGCAGTGAAAATTGGGGGGGGGCTAACAGCTATGGCTACACCTTC
TRBJ1-2 NA TRBV29-1 CSVKWGPGYTF TGCAGCGTCAAATGGGGGCCTGGCTACACCTTC
TRBJ1-2 NA TRBV7-9 CASSSAGGAYGYGYTF TGTGCCAGCAGCTCGGCGGGGGGGGCGTATGGCTATGGCTACACCTTC
TRBJ2-7 NA TRBV13 CASSLQVFNEQYF TGTGCCAGCAGCCTACAGGTATTTAACGAGCAGTACTTC
TRBJ2-7 NA TRBV7-8 CASSHSPGSPYEQYF TGTGCCAGCAGCCATTCACCGGGATCCCCCTACGAGCAGTACTTC
TRBJ1-1 NA TRBV19 CASIGQTNMNTEAFF TGTGCCAGTATCGGACAGACTAACATGAACACTGAAGCTTTCTTT
TRBJ1-5 TRBD1 TRBV6-1 CASSGGQTFEPQHF TGTGCCAGCAGTGGGGGACAGACGTTTGAGCCCCAGCATTTT
TRBJ2-7 NA TRBV6-6 CASSPINSYEQYF TGTGCCAGCAGCCCTATAAACTCCTACGAGCAGTACTTC
TRBJ2-5 NA TRBV11-2 CASSHGETQYF TGTGCCAGCAGTCACGGGGAGACCCAGTACTTC
TRBJ2-3 TRBD2 TRBV15 CATSRGSGSGTDTQYF TGTGCCACCAGCAGAGGAAGCGGGAGTGGCACAGATACGCAGTATTTT
TRBJ2-5 NA TRBV5-1 CASSFLQGPYGQYF TGCGCCAGCAGCTTTTTACAGGGTCCCTACGGGCAGTACTTC
TRBJ2-1 NA TRBV7-2 CASSFGGYSYNEQFF TGTGCCAGCAGCTTTGGCGGATACTCCTACAATGAGCAGTTCTTC
TRBJ2-6 NA TRBV7-9 CASSTLESTSGANVLTF TGTGCCAGCAGCACCTTAGAGAGTACCTCCGGGGCCAACGTCCTGACTTTC
TRBJ2-7 NA TRBV7-9 CASSPSGREQYF TGTGCCAGCAGCCCTTCAGGGCGCGAGCAGTACTTC
TRBJ2-7 TRBD2 TRBV5-6 CASSLGTSGLSYEQYF TGTGCCAGCAGCCTGGGGACTAGCGGGCTCTCCTACGAGCAGTACTTC
TRBJ1-1 NA TRBV7-9 CASSNTSRSVEAFF TGTGCCAGCAGCAATACGAGCAGGTCCGTTGAAGCTTTCTTT
TRBJ2-1 NA TRBV18 CASSLEGNEQFF TGTGCCAGCTCCCTCGAGGGAAATGAGCAGTTCTTC
TRBJ2-1 NA TRBV4-2 CASSHEGATSYNEQFF TGTGCCAGCAGCCACGAGGGAGCTACCTCCTACAATGAGCAGTTCTTC
TRBJ1-5 NA TRBV27 CASSINSNQPQHF TGTGCCAGCAGTATAAATAGCAATCAGCCCCAGCATTTT
TRBJ2-1 TRBD2 TRBV30 CAWSQRLAGVLSSYNEQFF TGTGCCTGGAGTCAGCGACTAGCGGGGGTCTTGAGCTCCTACAATGAGCAGTTCTTC
TRBJ1-5 NA TRBV5-5 CASSLAGGGPSNQPQHF TGTGCCAGCAGCTTGGCGGGGGGGGGACCTAGCAATCAGCCCCAGCATTTT